This record covers a single TCR beta chain. Its antigen is unknown. This entry belongs to a study of CD8+ T cells in alopecia areata. For the study at large: Treated individuals took tofacitinib by mouth, 5 to 10 mg twice daily. Treated patients were scored for severity by percent of scalp affected. Findings of the study overall: Across lesional scalp, and particularly alopecia totalis/universalis, clonality surpassed that of normal scalp. Among the top 100, expanded CD8+ clones, as well as scalp clonality, were significantly decreased by tofacitinib.

The treatment is: oral pan-JAK inhibitor, 5-10 mg twice daily. Trimming left V 5 bases short and J 10 bases short, with 15 bases between. This CDR3 spans 13 amino acids. The V gene's germline CDR1 is SEHNR and CDR2 FQNEAQ (reference sequence). RNA was extracted and reverse transcribed into cDNA as the sequencing template. Only in-frame clones appear in the TCRdb table, and some are missing; sequencing was by immunoSEQ multiplex PCR. The sample has roughly 280,000 clones, around three fifths seen once; the top ten hold around 0.92%. This receptor was taken from a human donor with alopecia areata. The chain recombines TRBV7-9 with TRBJ2-1, with a possible D match to TRBD2 (5 bases). Sequenced material: CD4+ T cells sorted from blood, taken at approximately week 52, from a patient treated with tofacitinib. The CDR3 sequence: CASSILGPQEQFF. Here the CDR3 DNA reads TGTGCCAGCAGCATACTAGGCCCTCAAGAGCAGTTCTTC. Full variable domain (missing parts from reference TRBV7-9 and TRBJ2-1): DTGVSQNPRHKITKRGQNVTFRCDPISEHNRLYWYRQTLGQGPEFLTYFQNEAQLEKSRLLSDRFSAERPKGSFSTLEIQRTEQGDSAMYLCASSILGPQEQFFGPGTRLTVL.